Sequencing of this T cell receptor beta chain was carried out in a study of T cell repertoires in cytomegalovirus infection. Overall study: It can be stated that public TCR beta signatures indicated CMV infection as well as a matching HLA type. Regarding the study as a whole: The response measured ex vivo was dominated by TCR beta clonotypes (HLA-C-restricted and CMV-specific). People with CMV and the relevant HLA were identified by cumulative public TCR beta family frequency.

TCRdb reanalysed the reads using MiXCR and keeps one entry per CDR3 protein. This repertoire shows 180,000 or so distinct CDR3 sequences, approximately 18% found once; its top ten account for about 23%. The germline V gene has CDR1 SEHNR and CDR2 FQNEAQ (reference sequence). Unmatched junction bases numbered 11, after V lost 5 bases and J lost 5 bases. The CDR3 has 15 amino acids. Only one count was recorded for this clonotype. Its target is unknown. Sequenced material: CD8+ T cells from PBMCs. The source of this sequence is a human donor in good health (CMV status not recorded). Some clones in this sample may be carry-over from other donors' samples. The chain employs TRBV7-9 and TRBJ2-7; TRBD1 matches 8 bases. The CDR3 loop reads CASSPPGGRMNEQYF. In DNA form, the CDR3 reads TGTGCCAGCAGCCCCCCAGGGGGCAGGATGAACGAGCAGTACTTC.